This T cell receptor (beta chain) was identified during a study of metastatic and nonmetastatic thyroid tumors. MiXCR re-clonotyped the PCR reads for TCRdb. The sample yields 9,000 to 15,000 clones, approximately 35% seen once. General observations from the study: Significantly higher TCR beta diversity was reportedly seen in malignant thyroid tumors than benign nodules, in blood and tumor.

This clone was seen a handful of times. No antigen is known for it. All patients reached thyroid surgery having received no treatment beforehand. This CDR3 region has 13 residues. Germline V gene data show CDR1 as MNHEY and CDR2 as SVGEGT. Trimming removed 6 bases at V and 7 bases at J, with 15 bases between. This clonotype was sampled from a female donor with papillary thyroid cancer or a benign thyroid nodule (not recorded which). Some clones in this sample may be carry-over from other donors' samples. The sample was tumor tissue. This rearrangement joins TRBV6-2 or TRBV6-3 to TRBJ2-5; D unresolved. DNA for the CDR3: TGTGCCAGCAGCCAAGGGATTTCTGGGACCCAGTACTTC. Translation gives CASSQGISGTQYF.